The 12 T cell receptor beta chains below were found in one sample sequenced in a study of metastatic and nonmetastatic thyroid tumors. From the PCR reads, TCRdb re-called clones with MiXCR. The repertoire consists of approximately 30,000 clones, with approximately 16% occurring once and the leading ten covering around 3%. Each patient came to thyroid surgery without any prior treatment (of any kind). The sequenced material came from blood. These receptors all stem from a female donor with papillary thyroid cancer or a benign thyroid nodule (not recorded which). Some clones in this sample may be carry-over from other donors' samples.

In this sample, this clone turned up many times. V is TRBV20-1 and J is TRBJ2-7; D remains ambiguous. CDR3 length: 11 amino acids. Per the germline V gene, CDR1 is DFQATT and CDR2 is SNEGSKA (reference sequence). V was shortened by 1 base and J by 3 bases, with 4 bases between the two germline ends. The DNA for the CDR3 is TGCAGTGCTAGAGGCGGCTACGAGCAGTACTTC. This codes for CSARGGYEQYF.

This clone was found a few times. A read error may account for a junction end that differs from germline. The V gene is TRBV6-1, the J gene TRBJ2-7; maybe TRBD1 (5 bases). From germline, CDR1 is MNHNS and CDR2 SASEGT. CDR3 length equals 15 residues. Here the CDR3 DNA reads TGTGCCTGCAGTGAACCCCGACAGTTGTCCTACGAGCAGTACTTC. Residues: CACSEPRQLSYEQYF.

This clone was seen many times. V is TRBV20-1 and J is TRBJ2-7, with 16 positions matching TRBD2. The CDR3 is made up of 14 amino acids. In germline, CDR1 is DFQATT, CDR2 SNEGSKA (reference sequence). The ends lost 5 bases at V and 2 bases at J; junction bases unmatched: 0. CDR3 loop: CSAGTSGRAYEQYF. CDR3 DNA: TGCAGTGCTGGGACTAGCGGGAGGGCCTACGAGCAGTACTTC.

This clone was counted at least ten times. The V call is TRBV5-1, the J call TRBJ2-7; no clear D gene. There are 13 residues in the CDR3. V lost 0 bases and J lost 3, with 7 bases in between. Germline CDR1 reads SGHRS; CDR2 reads YFSETQ. Written as DNA, the CDR3 is TGCGCCAGCAGCTTGGAGCACGGCTACGAGCAGTACTTC. Translating it yields CASSLEHGYEQYF.

This clone appeared many times. J is TRBJ2-1 and V is TRBV7-2; 10 bases align to TRBD2. The V segment lost 3 bases and the J segment 5 bases; nucleotides outside the gene matches: 1. Germline V CDR1 and CDR2: SGHTA, FQGNSA. The CDR3 has 14 amino acids. The CDR3, as DNA: TGTGCCAGCAGCTTGAGCGGGAGGGACAATGAGCAGTTCTTC. Protein: CASSLSGRDNEQFF.

This clone came up many times. The V call is TRBV27, the J call TRBJ2-7, with D possibly TRBD2 on 6 matching bases. Between the trimmed V and J ends, which lost 8 bases and 0 bases, there was a span of 17 bases. CDR3 length: 15 amino acids. Germline lookup yields CDR1 MNHEY and CDR2 SMNVEV (reference sequence). The CDR3 DNA is TGTGCCAGCGCCCCCGGGACTGCTACCTCCTACGAGCAGTACTTC. Its translation: CASAPGTATSYEQYF.

This clone was recorded at least ten times. V and J are TRBV7-9 and TRBJ2-5; 12 bases align to TRBD2. V lost 7 bases and J lost 5; bases outside the gene matches: 8. This CDR3 is 15 amino acids long. Per germline, CDR1 SEHNR and CDR2 FQNEAQ (reference sequence). In DNA form, the CDR3 reads TGTGCCAGCACCTTCCTAGCGGGAGGGATGGAGACCCAGTACTTC. Amino acid sequence: CASTFLAGGMETQYF.

In its sample, this clone was seen many times. The chain uses TRBV7-9 and TRBJ2-5, with TRBD2 matching 10 bases. CDR1 SEHNR and CDR2 FQNEAQ come from the germline V gene (reference sequence). This CDR3 is 15 amino acids long. The V and J ends lost 2 bases and 3 bases, in that order; junction bases with no gene match: 3. The CDR3 protein is CASSLRAGGEETQYF. The CDR3 DNA reads TGTGCCAGCAGCTTAAGAGCGGGAGGGGAAGAGACCCAGTACTTC.

Concerning this clone: The missing conserved phenylalanine or tryptophan at the end of this CDR3 makes a read error likely. This rearrangement joins TRBV20-1 to TRBJ2-7; 10 bases are shared with TRBD1. Trimming took 5 bases from V and 3 from J; bases not matched to a gene: 7. Germline CDR1 DFQATT, CDR2 SNEGSKA (reference sequence). The CDR3 is made up of 14 amino acids. The DNA for the CDR3 is TGCAGTGCTCCCCCCGGGACAGGGGTCTACGAGCAGTACCTC. Translation: CSAPPGTGVYEQYL.

The rearrangement uses TRBV5-1 and TRBJ2-3; D is uncertain. Between the trimmed V and J ends, which lost 4 bases and 7 bases, there was a span of 10 bases. The CDR3 is 12 amino acids. Germline assignment: CDR1 SGHRS and CDR2 YFSETQ. For the CDR3, the DNA is TGCGCCAGCAGCATGGCGTTTTATACGCAGTATTTT. Translating gives CASSMAFYTQYF. Complete variable domain (other parts from reference TRBV5-1 and TRBJ2-3): KAGVTQTPRYLIKTRGQQVTLSCSPISGHRSVSWYQQTPGQGLQFLFEYFSETQRNKGNFPGRFSGRQFSNSRSEMNVSTLELGDSALYLCASSMAFYTQYFGPGTRLTVL.

This clone was picked up many times. DNA of the CDR3: TGTGCCAGCAGCTTAGTAGGAGACAGGGGGATAAATGAGCAGTTCTTC. Translating it yields CASSLVGDRGINEQFF. This chain connects TRBV7-9 to TRBJ2-1; 9 bases agree with TRBD1. The V gene end was trimmed by 1 base and the J gene end by 7 bases; junction bases not matched to a gene: 8. In germline, CDR1 is SEHNR, CDR2 FQNEAQ (reference sequence). The CDR3 consists of 16 residues.

This clone has a single count. CDR3 sequence (DNA): TGTGCCAGGTCTGTGGGAAACACCGGGGAGCTGTTTTTT. Translated: CARSVGNTGELFF. The chain recombines TRBV27 with TRBJ2-2; D is ambiguous. The CDR3 spans 13 residues. Germline V CDR1 and CDR2: MNHEY, SMNVEV (reference sequence). V was clipped by 9 bases and J by 2 bases, with 10 bases between them.